This T cell receptor (beta chain) was identified during a study of blood T cell repertoires in COVID-19. Across the whole study: Italy, Spain and the United States were the sources of the convalescent and acute COVID-19 samples. In each case, the material was cDNA or gDNA derived from T cells, B-cell-depleted T cells, or PBMCs.

Sequencing was performed with immunoSEQ multiplex PCR; in TCRdb, only in-frame clones are kept and a portion is missing. The sample holds 140,000 or so clones, approximately 80% seen once. The V gene's germline CDR1 is SGHTA and CDR2 FQGNSA. There are 13 residues in the CDR3. Trimming shortened V by 2 bases and J by 7 bases, and 12 bases separated the two germline ends. The material sequenced was peripheral blood. The chain is built from TRBV7-2 and TRBJ2-7; no clear D gene. The TCR comes from a human donor in a cohort sampled during active COVID-19. CDR3 in DNA: TGTGCCAGCAGCTTAACCTCCTATTGGGAGCAGTACTTC. This codes for CASSLTSYWEQYF.